What follows are 7 T cell receptor beta chains derived from one specimen sequenced in a study of radiotherapy plus CTLA-4 blockade in lung cancer. TCRdb keeps only in-frame clones here, not all; method: immunoSEQ multiplex PCR. Of about 91,000 clones in the sample, around 72% were seen once. The source material was peripheral blood, sampled from a patient treated with radiotherapy plus ipilimumab. These receptors were taken from a human donor with non-small cell lung cancer that progressed on radiotherapy plus ipilimumab.

V usage is TRBV7-3 and J usage is TRBJ1-2, with 11 bases that match TRBD1. Germline V gene lookup returns CDR1 SGHTA and CDR2 FQGTGA. V shed 2 bases and J 4 bases; nucleotides not matched to a gene: 3. There are 15 residues in the CDR3. The CDR3 nucleotides are TGTGCCAGCAGCTTAGGGGGACAGGGGGTCTATGGCTACACCTTC. It specifies CASSLGGQGVYGYTF. The full variable domain, with the rest looked up from reference TRBV7-3 and TRBJ1-2, is GAGVSQTPSNKVTEKGKYVELRCDPISGHTALYWYRQSLGQGPEFLIYFQGTGAADDSGLPNDRFFAVRPEGSVSTLKIQRTERGDSAVYLCASSLGGQGVYGYTFGSGTRLTVV.

The rearrangement links TRBV5-4 to TRBJ2-1, with a possible D match to TRBD2 (7 bases). This CDR3 spans 16 amino acids. Germline V lookup: CDR1 SGHNT, CDR2 YYREEE (reference sequence). V shed 3 bases and J shed 1 base, with 14 bases lying between them. The CDR3 bases are TGTGCCAGCAGCTCCGGGGGGCGAAAATCCTACAATGAGCAGTTCTTC. Translating gives CASSSGGRKSYNEQFF.

The rearrangement joins TRBV11-2 to TRBJ2-1, with D possibly being TRBD2 (6 bases). The CDR3 consists of 13 residues. V lost 6 bases to trimming and J lost 5 bases, with 11 bases between them. Germline CDR1 and CDR2: SGHAT and FQNNGV. CDR3 region: CASRLAQHNEQFF. DNA for the CDR3: TGTGCCAGCAGACTAGCCCAGCACAATGAGCAGTTCTTC.

The chain has TRBV4-3 and TRBJ2-1; D is undetermined. In germline, CDR1 is LGHNA, CDR2 YSLEER. V was clipped by 0 bases and J by 2 bases, with 8 bases between them. This CDR3 has 15 residues. In DNA, the CDR3 is TGCGCCAGCAGCCAAGAGGAGCGACCCTACAATGAGCAGTTCTTC. It translates to CASSQEERPYNEQFF.

This clone is a singleton in its sample. The chain couples TRBV9 to TRBJ2-3; D perhaps matches TRBD1 (6 bases). Germline V gene sequence: CDR1 SGDLS, CDR2 YYNGEE. The V end was cut by 0 bases, the J end by 6 bases, with 14 bases between. The CDR3 runs to 15 residues. CDR3 amino acids: CASSVAGTLLDTQYF. DNA for the CDR3: TGTGCCAGCAGCGTAGCTGGGACACTCTTGGATACGCAGTATTTT.

This chain's CDR3 is CASSYRDRGLYEQYF. The CDR3 DNA follows: TGTGCCAGCAGCTATCGGGACAGGGGGCTGTACGAGCAGTACTTC. The V call is TRBV28, the J call TRBJ2-7; the match to TRBD1 covers 12 bases. The trim removed 6 bases at V and 4 bases at J, leaving 7 bases unmatched. Germline V gene data show CDR1 as MDHEN and CDR2 as SYDVKM. The CDR3 sequence is 15 residues long.

This clone has a handful of counts. V gene TRBV2 combines with J gene TRBJ2-3; perhaps TRBD2 as D (6 bases). Germline V gene lookup returns CDR1 SNHLY and CDR2 FYNNEI. The V gene lost 5 bases and the J gene lost 1 base, with 10 bases spanning the gap. The CDR3 has 14 residues. The CDR3, as DNA: TGTGCCAGCAGTAAGACTAGAGGCACAGATACGCAGTATTTT. Amino acids: CASSKTRGTDTQYF.